The 28 T cell receptor beta chains below come from one sample, sequenced in a study of human T cells and chemical hapten exposure. Described time point: patch test 3, about 24 weeks after DPC sensitization. As for treatment: therapeutic diphenylcyclopropenone sensitization with weekly scalp DPC. Total RNA was isolated from unfractionated whole blood. TCRdb reprocessed the RACE reads with MiXCR, giving one entry per CDR3 protein. This repertoire shows some 39,000 distinct CDR3 sequences, 8% to 10% found once; its top ten account for over 20%. Sequenced here: whole blood, sampled in connection with sensitization to the hapten diphenylcyclopropenone (DPC). The origin of the receptors is a man aged 50 to 60 with alopecia areata. Some clones in this sample may be carry-over from other donors' samples.

The chain couples TRBV28 to TRBJ2-1; 10 bases are a match to TRBD1. J lost 8 bases, V lost 3 bases, and 4 bases had no gene match. Germline V gene lookup returns CDR1 MDHEN and CDR2 SYDVKM. This CDR3 region has 14 residues. The CDR3 region is CASSFSDRGHEQFF. In DNA, the CDR3 is TGTGCCAGCAGTTTTTCAGACAGGGGGCATGAGCAGTTCTTC. The full variable domain, its missing parts supplied by reference TRBV28 and TRBJ2-1, is DVKVTQSSRYLVKRTGEKVFLECVQDMDHENMFWYRQDPGLGLRLIYFSYDVKMKEKGDIPEGYSVSREKKERFSLILESASTNQTSMYLCASSFSDRGHEQFFGPGTRLTVL.

The chain combines TRBV28 with TRBJ2-5, with no clear D. V was clipped by 4 bases and J by 4 bases, with 16 bases between them. From germline, CDR1 is MDHEN and CDR2 SYDVKM. The CDR3 consists of 15 residues. CDR3 loop: CASSSTARWGETQYF. CDR3 in DNA: TGTGCCAGCAGTTCCACGGCTCGCTGGGGAGAGACCCAGTACTTC. Full variable domain (remainder filled in from reference TRBV28 and TRBJ2-5): DVKVTQSSRYLVKRTGEKVFLECVQDMDHENMFWYRQDPGLGLRLIYFSYDVKMKEKGDIPEGYSVSREKKERFSLILESASTNQTSMYLCASSSTARWGETQYFGPGTRLLVL.

This clonotype has a count of ten or more. J is TRBJ2-7 and V is TRBV29-1; 9 nucleotides align to TRBD1. This CDR3 has 13 amino acids. With 4 bases clipped from V and 6 bases from J, the junction kept 7 bases outside the gene matches. The germline CDR1 and CDR2 sequences are SQVTM and ANQGSEA. CDR3 in amino acids: CSVVSTGGLEQYF. The CDR3 DNA is TGCAGCGTTGTATCAACAGGGGGCCTCGAGCAGTACTTC.

The chain uses TRBV5-1 and TRBJ2-1, with D maybe TRBD2 (7 bases). Trimming took 1 base from V and 2 from J, leaving 13 bases between them. CDR1 SGHRS and CDR2 YFSETQ come from the germline V gene. The CDR3 has 16 amino acids. This chain's CDR3 is CASSLYGGLPYNEQFF. The CDR3 DNA is TGCGCCAGCAGCTTGTACGGGGGGCTCCCCTACAATGAGCAGTTCTTC.

J is TRBJ2-2 and V is TRBV7-2; no firm D call. The CDR3 runs to 14 residues. With 1 base removed from V and 1 base from J, the gap between germline ends came to 4 bases. Germline V CDR1 and CDR2: SGHTA, FQGNSA. The CDR3 region has the DNA TGTGCCAGCAGCTTAGTGGGGAACACCGGGGAGCTGTTTTTT. It translates to CASSLVGNTGELFF.

The sample holds a few counts of this clonotype. This chain uses TRBV28 with TRBJ2-3; no definite D call. V gave up 9 bases and J gave up 0 bases, with 13 bases separating them. The CDR3 loop spans 14 amino acids. Germline-derived CDR1 and CDR2 are MDHEN and SYDVKM. The CDR3 loop is CASKLPLSTDTQYF. For the CDR3, the DNA is TGTGCCAGTAAACTCCCTCTTAGCACAGATACGCAGTATTTT.

V usage is TRBV27 and J usage is TRBJ1-5; TRBD1 might be the D (5 bases). V dropped 7 bases and J dropped 5 bases, with 15 bases sitting between them. This CDR3 comprises 14 residues. Germline V gene data show CDR1 as MNHEY and CDR2 as SMNVEV (reference sequence). CDR3 region: CASTTIWGDQPQHF. The CDR3 coding sequence is TGTGCCAGCACCACAATCTGGGGGGATCAGCCCCAGCATTTT.

This clonotype came up many times. The chain is built from TRBV3-1 and TRBJ2-7; unclear D gene. The CDR3 is 15 residues long. The ends were cut back, 2 bases at V and 4 bases at J, with 15 bases in the middle. Germline CDR1 LGHDT, CDR2 YNNKEL (reference sequence). The chain's CDR3 is CASSQRPTGPYEQYF. CDR3 DNA: TGTGCCAGCAGCCAAAGGCCTACCGGCCCATACGAGCAGTACTTC.

The gene calls are TRBV7-6 and TRBJ2-1; D uncertain. V lost 5 bases to trimming and J lost 8 bases, with 13 bases between them. The length of the CDR3 is 13 residues. Germline CDR1 and CDR2: SGHVS and FNYEAQ. The CDR3 region has the DNA TGTGCCAGCAGCGCAGGTGCTCCCTATGAGCAGTTCTTC. Amino acids: CASSAGAPYEQFF.

The chain links TRBV19 to TRBJ1-2; TRBD1 aligns across 9 bases. Germline V gene lookup returns CDR1 LNHDA and CDR2 SQIVND (reference sequence). The V gene end was trimmed by 7 bases and the J gene end by 6 bases; junction bases not matched to a gene: 12. The CDR3 sequence is 15 residues long. In DNA, the CDR3 is TGTGCCAGTAACAGGGACAGGGTAGGGTTCGATGGCTACACCTTC. Amino acids: CASNRDRVGFDGYTF.

This clonotype was observed at least ten times. The V call is TRBV6-2 or TRBV6-3, the J call TRBJ2-1; perhaps TRBD2 as D (5 bases). CDR1 and CDR2 from the germline V gene are MNHEY and SVGEGT. Trimming cost V 2 bases and J 0 bases, with 11 bases left between them. The CDR3 sequence is 16 residues long. The CDR3 nucleotides are TGTGCCAGCAGTTACGGGCCGGGGATCTCCTACAATGAGCAGTTCTTC. Amino acid sequence: CASSYGPGISYNEQFF.

This clonotype has a handful of counts. This sequence joins TRBV3-1 and TRBJ2-1; 11 bases agree with TRBD2. The germline V gene encodes CDR1 LGHDT and CDR2 YNNKEL (reference sequence). With V trimmed by 0 bases and J by 7 bases, 8 bases remained unmatched. This CDR3 contains 17 residues. CDR3 nucleotides: TGTGCCAGCAGCCAAGACACTAGCGGGAGAGGAAGGAATGAGCAGTTCTTC. As protein: CASSQDTSGRGRNEQFF.

This clonotype was seen more than once but under ten times. The genes are TRBV14 and TRBJ2-7; D is ambiguous. Germline values: CDR1 SGHDN, CDR2 FVKESK. The length of the CDR3 is 14 residues. The V and J ends lost 0 bases and 1 base respectively, with 7 bases between them. This chain's CDR3 is CASSQDLGSYEQYF. The DNA for the CDR3 is TGTGCCAGCAGCCAAGATCTGGGTTCCTACGAGCAGTACTTC.

The genes are TRBV14 and TRBJ2-1; TRBD2 matches at 13 bases. This CDR3 comprises 15 residues. Looked up from germline, CDR1 is SGHDN and CDR2 is FVKESK. V lost 4 bases and J lost 8; bases outside the gene matches: 5. Here the CDR3 DNA reads TGTGCCAGCAGCCCAGGACTAGCGGGAGTTTATGAGCAGTTCTTC. Amino acids: CASSPGLAGVYEQFF.

In its sample, this clonotype was seen many times. The V and J genes are TRBV6-4 and TRBJ2-1; 8 nucleotides agree with TRBD2. J was trimmed by 6 bases and V by 4 bases; bases with no gene match: 5. The CDR3 contains 14 residues. Germline V lookup: CDR1 MRHNA, CDR2 SNTAGT. CDR3 sequence reads: CASSALSGSNEQFF. CDR3 nucleotides: TGTGCCAGCAGTGCCCTAAGCGGGAGCAATGAGCAGTTCTTC.

This clonotype came up a few times. The chain has TRBV9 and TRBJ2-1; 9 positions match TRBD1. In germline, CDR1 is SGDLS, CDR2 YYNGEE. The CDR3 sequence is 15 residues long. V was pared by 0 bases and J by 9 bases, with 7 bases of the junction left unmatched. CDR3 nucleotide sequence: TGTGCCAGCAGCGTAGGAGGGACAGGGCGTCTTGAGCAGTTCTTC. It is translated as CASSVGGTGRLEQFF.

As for this clonotype: A much larger clonotype is one base distant, so this may be a read error. This rearrangement joins TRBV7-7 to TRBJ2-1, with D perhaps matching TRBD1 or TRBD2 (5 bases each). This CDR3 has 15 residues. V was clipped by 1 base and J by 3 bases, with 10 bases between them. The V gene's germline CDR1 is SSHAT and CDR2 FNYEAQ (reference sequence). DNA for the CDR3: TGTGCCAGCAGCTTAGGAGGGGTTGACTACAATGAGCAGTTCTTC. Protein sequence: CASSLGGVDYNEQFF.

A few counts support this clonotype. This chain joins TRBV28 and TRBJ1-5; D is uncertain. The V gene lost 5 bases and the J gene lost 4 bases, with 3 bases spanning the gap. Looked up from germline, CDR1 is MDHEN and CDR2 is SYDVKM. This CDR3 is 11 amino acids long. The CDR3 DNA follows: TGTGCCAGCAGTGGGAATCAGCCCCAGCATTTT. It specifies CASSGNQPQHF.

This CDR3 is CASSLGLTQFF. CDR3 nucleotides: TGTGCCAGCAGCTTAGGGCTTACCCAGTTCTTC. The rearrangement links TRBV11-2 to TRBJ2-1; D remains unclear. In germline, CDR1 is SGHAT, CDR2 FQNNGV. V dropped 1 base and J dropped 13 bases, with 8 bases sitting between them. CDR3 size: 11 residues.

This clonotype has only a few counts. The chain has TRBV7-9 and TRBJ1-4, with 11 bases lining up with TRBD1. CDR1 is SEHNR and CDR2 is FQNEAQ in the germline V gene (reference sequence). The CDR3 loop spans 18 amino acids. Trimming at V came to 3 bases and at J to 4 bases, leaving 10 bases not matched to a gene. Here the CDR3 reads CASSFSGTGGRINEKLFF. The CDR3, as DNA: TGTGCCAGCAGCTTTTCCGGGACAGGGGGAAGAATTAATGAAAAACTGTTTTTT.

This chain joins TRBV6-8 and TRBJ1-2, with 9 bases aligning to TRBD1. In germline, CDR1 is MNHGY, CDR2 SAAAGT. The CDR3 runs to 15 residues. The trim removed 0 bases at V and 6 bases at J, leaving 5 bases unmatched. The CDR3 DNA sequence: TGTGCCAGCAGTTACTCTTCCACAGGGGGCAATGGCTACACCTTC. Its translation is CASSYSSTGGNGYTF.

This clonotype was detected many times. This chain uses TRBV4-3 with TRBJ1-4; D uncertain. Trimming removed 0 bases from V and 10 bases from J, with 12 bases in between. This CDR3 spans 14 amino acids. Per the germline V gene, CDR1 is LGHNA and CDR2 is YSLEER. The CDR3 spells CASSQETLSRKLFF. DNA of the CDR3: TGCGCCAGCAGCCAAGAAACACTTTCTCGAAAACTGTTTTTT.

This clonotype turned up a few times. The gene calls are TRBV3-1 and TRBJ2-7; the D is unclear. CDR1 and CDR2 from the germline V gene are LGHDT and YNNKEL (reference sequence). The CDR3 covers 11 residues. Trimming removed 1 base at V and 3 bases at J, with 1 base between. DNA for the CDR3: TGTGCCAGCAGCCAAGTCTACGAGCAGTACTTC. It translates to CASSQVYEQYF.

This clonotype came up many times. The chain carries TRBV11-2 and TRBJ1-3; D is ambiguous. The CDR3 covers 13 residues. Trimming removed 6 bases from V and 1 base from J, with 7 bases in between. The V gene's germline CDR1 is SGHAT and CDR2 FQNNGV. The CDR3: CASRHPSGNTIYF. The CDR3 nucleotides are TGTGCCAGCAGACACCCATCTGGAAACACCATATATTTT.

This clonotype was seen repeatedly, ten times or more. V and J are TRBV18 and TRBJ2-5; the D gene is possibly TRBD2 (5 bases). CDR1 KGHSH and CDR2 LQKENI come from the germline V gene. This CDR3 is 13 amino acids long. V lost 3 bases, J lost 1 base, and 6 bases lay in between. CDR3 residues: CASSPRGQETQYF. In DNA form, the CDR3 reads TGTGCCAGCTCACCCCGGGGCCAAGAGACCCAGTACTTC.

This clonotype was counted many times. The chain carries TRBV25-1 and TRBJ2-7; D not certain. V lost 6 bases and J 5 bases, leaving 20 bases between the germline ends. Looked up from germline, CDR1 is MGHDK and CDR2 is SYGVNS. The CDR3 has 15 amino acids. The CDR3 DNA follows: TGTGCCAGCAGCCCGAAAGTAGGACGGCCCAACGAGCAGTACTTC. Translated: CASSPKVGRPNEQYF.

The chain links TRBV27 to TRBJ1-2; D unresolved. Per the germline V gene, CDR1 is MNHEY and CDR2 is SMNVEV (reference sequence). The ends were cut back, 2 bases at V and 0 bases at J, with 10 bases in the middle. The CDR3 sequence is 15 residues long. In DNA form, the CDR3 reads TGTGCCAGCAGTTTAGAGGGAAGGGCTAACTATGGCTACACCTTC. Its protein product is CASSLEGRANYGYTF.

The sample holds a few counts of this clonotype. The chain links TRBV5-1 to TRBJ1-1; TRBD1 matches at 8 bases. CDR1 SGHRS and CDR2 YFSETQ come from the germline V gene. The CDR3 covers 16 residues. V lost 2 bases to trimming and J lost 5 bases; unmatched junction nucleotides: 11. CDR3 nucleotide sequence: TGCGCCAGCAGCTTCTACACAACAGGGGGTAGGACTGAAGCTTTCTTT. Translation: CASSFYTTGGRTEAFF. Together with reference TRBV5-1 and TRBJ1-1, the CDR3 gives the full variable domain: KAGVTQTPRYLIKTRGQQVTLSCSPISGHRSVSWYQQTPGQGLQFLFEYFSETQRNKGNFPGRFSGRQFSNSRSEMNVSTLELGDSALYLCASSFYTTGGRTEAFFGQGTRLTVV.